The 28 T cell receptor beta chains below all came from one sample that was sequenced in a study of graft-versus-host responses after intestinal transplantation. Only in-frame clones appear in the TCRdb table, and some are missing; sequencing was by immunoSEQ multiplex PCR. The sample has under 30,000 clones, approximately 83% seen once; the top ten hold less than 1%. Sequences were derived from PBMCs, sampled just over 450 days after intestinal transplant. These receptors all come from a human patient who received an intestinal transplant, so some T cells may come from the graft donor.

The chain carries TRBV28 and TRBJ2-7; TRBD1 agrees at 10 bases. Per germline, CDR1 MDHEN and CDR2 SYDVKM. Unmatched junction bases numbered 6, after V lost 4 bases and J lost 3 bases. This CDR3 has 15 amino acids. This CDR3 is CASSWAGTGVYEQYF. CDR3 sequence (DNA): TGTGCCAGCAGTTGGGCCGGGACAGGGGTCTACGAGCAGTACTTC.

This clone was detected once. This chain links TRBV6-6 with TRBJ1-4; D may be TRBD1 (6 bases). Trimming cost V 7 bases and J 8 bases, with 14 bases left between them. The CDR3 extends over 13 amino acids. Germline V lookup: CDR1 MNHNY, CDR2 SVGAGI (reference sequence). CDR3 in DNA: TGTGCCAGCACAGGGGTTTCTGGGGAAAAACTGTTTTTT. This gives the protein CASTGVSGEKLFF.

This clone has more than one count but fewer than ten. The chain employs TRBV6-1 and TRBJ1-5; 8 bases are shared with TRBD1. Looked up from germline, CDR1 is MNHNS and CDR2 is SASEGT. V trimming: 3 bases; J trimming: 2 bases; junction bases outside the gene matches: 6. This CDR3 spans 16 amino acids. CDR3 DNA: TGTGCCAGCAGTGATTTGGACAGGGCTGGCAATCAGCCCCAGCATTTT. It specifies CASSDLDRAGNQPQHF.

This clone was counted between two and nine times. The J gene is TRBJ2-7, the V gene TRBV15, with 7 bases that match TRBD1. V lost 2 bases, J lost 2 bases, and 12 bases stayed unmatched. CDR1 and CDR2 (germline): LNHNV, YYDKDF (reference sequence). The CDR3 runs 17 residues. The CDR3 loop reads CATSRFTGDRAPYEQYF. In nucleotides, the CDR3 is TGTGCCACCAGCAGATTCACAGGGGACCGGGCCCCCTACGAGCAGTACTTC.

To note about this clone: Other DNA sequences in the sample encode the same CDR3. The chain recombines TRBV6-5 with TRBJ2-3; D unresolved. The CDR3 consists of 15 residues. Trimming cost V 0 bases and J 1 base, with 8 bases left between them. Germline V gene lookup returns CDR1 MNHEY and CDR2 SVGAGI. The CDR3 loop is CASSYSNRGTDTQYF. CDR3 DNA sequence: TGTGCCAGCAGTTACTCTAATAGGGGCACAGATACGCAGTATTTT.

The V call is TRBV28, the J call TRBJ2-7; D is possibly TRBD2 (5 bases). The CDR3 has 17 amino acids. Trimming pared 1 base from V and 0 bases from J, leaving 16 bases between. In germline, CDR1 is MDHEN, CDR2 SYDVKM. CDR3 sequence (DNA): TGTGCCAGCAGTTTATCATTGCAGCGGATAAGCTCCTACGAGCAGTACTTC. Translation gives CASSLSLQRISSYEQYF.

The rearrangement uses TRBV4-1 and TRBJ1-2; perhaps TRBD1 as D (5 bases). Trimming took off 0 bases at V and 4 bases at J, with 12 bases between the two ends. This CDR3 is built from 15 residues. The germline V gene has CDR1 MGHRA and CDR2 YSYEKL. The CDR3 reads CASSQEVAGFYGYTF. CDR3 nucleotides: TGCGCCAGCAGCCAAGAGGTGGCAGGGTTCTATGGCTACACCTTC.

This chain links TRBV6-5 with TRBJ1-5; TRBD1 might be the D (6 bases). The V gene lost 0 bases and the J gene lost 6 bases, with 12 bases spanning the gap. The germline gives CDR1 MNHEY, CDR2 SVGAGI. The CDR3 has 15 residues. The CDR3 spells CASSYSPGVGQPQHF. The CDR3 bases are TGTGCCAGCAGTTACTCGCCAGGGGTGGGTCAGCCCCAGCATTTT.

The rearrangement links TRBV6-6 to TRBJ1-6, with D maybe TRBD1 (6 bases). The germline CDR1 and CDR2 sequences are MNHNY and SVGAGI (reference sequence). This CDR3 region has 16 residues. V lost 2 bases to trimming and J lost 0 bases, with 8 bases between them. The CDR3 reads CASSYRTVSYNSPLHF. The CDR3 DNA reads TGTGCCAGCAGTTACAGGACAGTCTCCTATAATTCACCCCTCCACTTT.

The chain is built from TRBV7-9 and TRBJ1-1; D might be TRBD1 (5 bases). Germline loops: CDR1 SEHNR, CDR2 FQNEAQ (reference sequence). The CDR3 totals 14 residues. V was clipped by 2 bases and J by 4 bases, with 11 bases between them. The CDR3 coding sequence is TGTGCCAGCAGCTTACCCAGACAGACCACTGAAGCTTTCTTT. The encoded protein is CASSLPRQTTEAFF.

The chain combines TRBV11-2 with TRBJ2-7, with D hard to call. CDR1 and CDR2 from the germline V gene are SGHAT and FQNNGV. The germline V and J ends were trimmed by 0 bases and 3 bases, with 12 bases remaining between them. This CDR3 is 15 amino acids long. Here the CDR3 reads CASSLELGSYYEQYF. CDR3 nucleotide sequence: TGTGCCAGCAGCTTAGAGCTGGGCAGTTACTACGAGCAGTACTTC.

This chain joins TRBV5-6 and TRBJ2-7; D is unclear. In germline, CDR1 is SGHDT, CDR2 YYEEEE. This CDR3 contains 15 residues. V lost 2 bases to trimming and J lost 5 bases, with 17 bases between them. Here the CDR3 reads CASSFRFAVVDEQYF. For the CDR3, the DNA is TGTGCCAGCAGCTTTAGGTTTGCCGTAGTGGACGAGCAGTACTTC.

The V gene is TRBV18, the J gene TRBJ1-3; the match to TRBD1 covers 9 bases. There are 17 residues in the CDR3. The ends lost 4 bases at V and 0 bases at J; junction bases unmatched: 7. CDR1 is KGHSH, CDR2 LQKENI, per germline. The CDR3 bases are TGTGCCAGCTCACGGTTACAGGGGGCTATCTCTGGAAACACCATATATTTT. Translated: CASSRLQGAISGNTIYF.

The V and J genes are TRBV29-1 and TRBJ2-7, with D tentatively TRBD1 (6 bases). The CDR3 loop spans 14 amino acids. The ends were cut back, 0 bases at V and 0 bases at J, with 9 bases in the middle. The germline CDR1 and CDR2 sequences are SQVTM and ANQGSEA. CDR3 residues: CSVEDRGVSYEQYF. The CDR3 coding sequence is TGCAGCGTTGAAGACAGGGGAGTCTCCTACGAGCAGTACTTC.

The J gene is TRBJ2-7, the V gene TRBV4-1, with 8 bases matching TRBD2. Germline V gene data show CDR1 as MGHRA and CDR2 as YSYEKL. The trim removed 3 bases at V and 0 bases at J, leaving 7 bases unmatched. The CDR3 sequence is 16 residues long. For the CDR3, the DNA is TGCGCCAGCAGCCAGAAACTAGCGGATGCCTCCTACGAGCAGTACTTC. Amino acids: CASSQKLADASYEQYF.

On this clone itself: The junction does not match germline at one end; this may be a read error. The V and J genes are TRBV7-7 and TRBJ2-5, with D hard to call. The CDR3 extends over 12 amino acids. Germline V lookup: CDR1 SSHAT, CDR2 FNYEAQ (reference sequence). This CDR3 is CASSTNQETQYF. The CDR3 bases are TGTGCTAGCAGCACGAACCAAGAGACCCAGTACTTC.

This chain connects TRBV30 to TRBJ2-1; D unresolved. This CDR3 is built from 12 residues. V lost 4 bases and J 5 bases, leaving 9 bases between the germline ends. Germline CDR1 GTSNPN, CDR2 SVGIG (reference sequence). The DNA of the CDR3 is TGTGCCTGGACGCAGGTCGACAATGAGCAGTTCTTC. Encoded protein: CAWTQVDNEQFF.

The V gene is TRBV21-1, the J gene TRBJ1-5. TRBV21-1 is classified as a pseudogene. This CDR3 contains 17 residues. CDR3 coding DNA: TGTGCCAGCAGTTGGTGTTTGCTACATTGGCATCATCAGCCCCAGCATTTT. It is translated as CASSWCLLHWHHQPQHF.

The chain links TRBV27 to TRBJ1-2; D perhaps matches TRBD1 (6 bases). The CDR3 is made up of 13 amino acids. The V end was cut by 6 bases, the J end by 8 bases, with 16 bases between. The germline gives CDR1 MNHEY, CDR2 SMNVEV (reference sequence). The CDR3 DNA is TGTGCCAGCAGGGTACAGGGAATGAAGGGCTACACCTTC. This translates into CASRVQGMKGYTF.

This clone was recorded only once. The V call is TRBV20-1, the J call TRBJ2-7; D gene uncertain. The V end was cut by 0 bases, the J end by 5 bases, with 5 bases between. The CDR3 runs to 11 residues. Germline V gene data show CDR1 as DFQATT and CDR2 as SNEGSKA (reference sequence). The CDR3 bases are TGCAGTGCTAGAGATTACGACGAGCAGTACTTC. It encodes CSARDYDEQYF.

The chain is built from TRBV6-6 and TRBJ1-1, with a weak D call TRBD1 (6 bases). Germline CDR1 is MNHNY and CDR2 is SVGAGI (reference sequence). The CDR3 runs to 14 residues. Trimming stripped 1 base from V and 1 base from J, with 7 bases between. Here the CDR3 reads CASSYWDKNTEAFF. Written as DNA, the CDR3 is TGTGCCAGCAGTTACTGGGACAAGAACACTGAAGCTTTCTTT.

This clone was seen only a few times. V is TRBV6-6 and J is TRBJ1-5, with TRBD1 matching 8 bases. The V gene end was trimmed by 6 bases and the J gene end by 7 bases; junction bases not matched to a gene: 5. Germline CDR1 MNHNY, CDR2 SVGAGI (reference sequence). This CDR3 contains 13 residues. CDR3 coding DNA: TGTGCCAGCAGCCGACAGGGGAAGCAGCCCCAGCATTTT. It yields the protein CASSRQGKQPQHF.

The CDR3 nucleotides are TGTGCCAGCAGTGAATCGGGGACATGGGGAGCTTTCTTT. It codes for CASSESGTWGAFF. The chain uses TRBV2 and TRBJ1-1; the D gene is possibly TRBD1 (6 bases). Trimming took 2 bases from V and 10 from J, leaving 14 bases between them. The CDR3 length is 13 residues. Per germline, CDR1 SNHLY and CDR2 FYNNEI.

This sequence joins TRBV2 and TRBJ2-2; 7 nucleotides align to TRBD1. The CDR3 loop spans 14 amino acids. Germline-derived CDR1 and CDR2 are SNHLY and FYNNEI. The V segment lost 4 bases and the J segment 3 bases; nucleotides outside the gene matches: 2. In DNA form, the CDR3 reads TGTGCCAGCAGTGGACAGGGACACACCGGGGAGCTGTTTTTT. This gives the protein CASSGQGHTGELFF.

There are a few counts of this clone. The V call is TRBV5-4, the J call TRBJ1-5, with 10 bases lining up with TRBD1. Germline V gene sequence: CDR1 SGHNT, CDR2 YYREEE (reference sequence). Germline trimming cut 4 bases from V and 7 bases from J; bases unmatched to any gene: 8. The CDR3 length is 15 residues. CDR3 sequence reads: CASSPGTGEGQPQHF. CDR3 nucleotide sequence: TGTGCCAGCAGCCCCGGGACAGGGGAAGGGCAGCCCCAGCATTTT.

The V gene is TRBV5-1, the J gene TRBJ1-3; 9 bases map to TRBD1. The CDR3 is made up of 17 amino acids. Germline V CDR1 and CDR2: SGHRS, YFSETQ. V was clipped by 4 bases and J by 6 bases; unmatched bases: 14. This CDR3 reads CASSPGRGTGPLNTIYF. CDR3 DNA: TGCGCCAGCAGCCCAGGACGCGGGACAGGGCCTTTAAACACCATATATTTT. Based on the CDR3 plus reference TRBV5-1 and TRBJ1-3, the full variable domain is KAGVTQTPRYLIKTRGQQVTLSCSPISGHRSVSWYQQTPGQGLQFLFEYFSETQRNKGNFPGRFSGRQFSNSRSEMNVSTLELGDSALYLCASSPGRGTGPLNTIYFGEGSWLTVV.

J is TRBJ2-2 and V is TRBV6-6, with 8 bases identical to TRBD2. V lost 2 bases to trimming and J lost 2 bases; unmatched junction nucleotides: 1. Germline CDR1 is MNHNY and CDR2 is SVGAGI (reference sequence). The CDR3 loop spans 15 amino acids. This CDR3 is CASSYTSGNTGELFF. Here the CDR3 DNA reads TGTGCCAGCAGTTACACTAGCGGAAACACCGGGGAGCTGTTTTTT.

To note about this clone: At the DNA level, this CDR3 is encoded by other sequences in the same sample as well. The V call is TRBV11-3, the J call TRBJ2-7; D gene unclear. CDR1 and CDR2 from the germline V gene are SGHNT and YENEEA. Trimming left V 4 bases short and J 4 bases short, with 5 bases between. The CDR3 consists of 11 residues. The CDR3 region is CASSSRYEQYF. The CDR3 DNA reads TGTGCCAGCAGCTCCCGTTACGAGCAGTACTTC.